This record covers a single T cell receptor (beta chain). Germline CDR1 reads MNHNS; CDR2 reads SASEGT. After removal of 11 bases from V and 2 bases from J, the junction contained 13 bases not matched to a gene. CDR3 length: 15 residues. These data belong to a study of cytomegalovirus exposure and HLA in healthy donors. The PCR employed 60 Vbeta primers together with 13 Jbeta primers. Sequencing used immunoSEQ multiplex PCR; TCRdb keeps in-frame clones, though not all of them. The table has approximately 160,000 clones, roughly four fifths seen once. The gene calls are TRBV6-1 and TRBJ2-3, with TRBD1 matching 7 bases. This receptor was identified in a man aged 50 or older in good health and CMV-seropositive. Sequences were obtained from PBMCs. CDR3 sequence: CAATEQGNPTDTQYF. DNA of the CDR3: TGTGCCGCAACGGAACAGGGGAACCCCACAGATACGCAGTATTTT.